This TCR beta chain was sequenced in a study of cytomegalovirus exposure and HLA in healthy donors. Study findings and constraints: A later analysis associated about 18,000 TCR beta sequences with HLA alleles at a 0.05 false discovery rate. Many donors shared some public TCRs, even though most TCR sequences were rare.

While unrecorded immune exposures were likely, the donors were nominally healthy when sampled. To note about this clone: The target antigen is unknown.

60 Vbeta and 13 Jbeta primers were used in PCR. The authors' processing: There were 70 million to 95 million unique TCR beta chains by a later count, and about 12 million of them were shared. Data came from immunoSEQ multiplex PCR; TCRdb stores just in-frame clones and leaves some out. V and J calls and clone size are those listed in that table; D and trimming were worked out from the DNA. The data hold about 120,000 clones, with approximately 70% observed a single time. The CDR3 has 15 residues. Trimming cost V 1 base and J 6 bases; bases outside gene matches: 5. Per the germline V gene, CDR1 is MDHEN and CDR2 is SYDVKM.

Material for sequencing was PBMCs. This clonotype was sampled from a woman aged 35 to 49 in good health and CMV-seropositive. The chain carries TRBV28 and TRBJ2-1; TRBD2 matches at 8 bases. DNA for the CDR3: TGTGCCAGCAGTTTATTTCCGGGAGGGCCCAATGAGCAGTTCTTC. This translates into CASSLFPGGPNEQFF. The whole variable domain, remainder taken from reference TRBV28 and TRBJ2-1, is DVKVTQSSRYLVKRTGEKVFLECVQDMDHENMFWYRQDPGLGLRLIYFSYDVKMKEKGDIPEGYSVSREKKERFSLILESASTNQTSMYLCASSLFPGGPNEQFFGPGTRLTVL.